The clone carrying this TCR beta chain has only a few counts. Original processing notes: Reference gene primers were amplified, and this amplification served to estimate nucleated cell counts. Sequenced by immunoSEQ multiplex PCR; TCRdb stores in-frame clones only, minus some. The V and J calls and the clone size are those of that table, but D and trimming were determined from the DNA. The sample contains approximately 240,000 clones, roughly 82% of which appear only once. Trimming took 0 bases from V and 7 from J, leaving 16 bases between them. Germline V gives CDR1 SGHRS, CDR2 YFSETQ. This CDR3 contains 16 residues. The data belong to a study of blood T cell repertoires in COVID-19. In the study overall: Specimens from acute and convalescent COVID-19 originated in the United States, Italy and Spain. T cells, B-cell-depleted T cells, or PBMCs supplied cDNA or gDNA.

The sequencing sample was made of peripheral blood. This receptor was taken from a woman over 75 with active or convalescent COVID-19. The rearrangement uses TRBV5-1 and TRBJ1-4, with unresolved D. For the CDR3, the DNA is TGCGCCAGCAGCTTGGCCTCTGTAAAGAACGGTGAAAAACTGTTTTTT. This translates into CASSLASVKNGEKLFF.